This entry features one T cell receptor (beta chain) sequence. The antigen remains undetermined. This record comes from a study of shared clonotypes between healthy human individuals. Whole-study context: Ranging from 18 to 49 in age, donors were two women and three men. Study-level points and caveats: Since donors were few, the genetic and exposure-history diversity represented was limited. Sharing across four donors was seen in 4% to 6.5% of naive CD4 clonotypes. Sequencing depth was predicted to influence how clonotypes are shared among donors.

Per the germline V gene, CDR1 is MNHNS and CDR2 is SASEGT. With 8 bases removed from V and 1 base from J, the gap between germline ends came to 14 bases. There are 14 residues in the CDR3. Assay: immunoSEQ multiplex PCR; the TCRdb copy retains only in-frame clones and omits some. The sample yields over 950,000 clones, 77% seen once. This sequence was found in a man aged 18-30 years in good health. Some clones in this sample may be carry-over from other donors' samples. The sample taken for sequencing was memory CD4+ T cells from PBMCs. Subset reported: CD45RA-negative fraction. The chain employs TRBV6-1 and TRBJ2-5, with a possible D match to TRBD1 (6 bases). CDR3 sequence reads: CASGPYRVQETQYF. Written as DNA, the CDR3 is TGTGCCAGCGGACCCTACAGGGTCCAAGAGACCCAGTACTTC.